This T cell receptor (beta chain) was recorded in a study of T cell repertoires in aging, cancer and after chemotherapy. On the study more broadly: Over several months to years, re-sampled healthy donor repertoires clearly shared clones. Notes on the study in general: Compared with age-matched healthy donors, untreated hematological or solid cancer patients showed higher blood TCR clonality. Loss of evenness, beyond lost richness, contributed to age-related TCR diversity decline in cancer patients. These repertoire data do not allow conclusions about immunological memory after chemotherapy.

The template was genomic DNA from peripheral blood, not RNA. TRB rearrangements spanning V, D and J were amplified using mixed TRB-A/B primers. TCRdb reprocessed the multiplex PCR reads with MiXCR, giving one entry per CDR3 protein. This sample has some 8,900 distinct CDR3 sequences, with about 30% found just once. Comments on this clonotype: Antigen: not known.

The sample taken for sequencing was blood. This clonotype originated in a human donor in good health.

The CDR3: CASSEDQDSSYEQYF. The CDR3 DNA is TGTGCCAGCAGTGAAGATCAGGACAGCTCCTACGAGCAGTACTTC. The chain has TRBV6-1 and TRBJ2-7, with TRBD1 as a possible D gene (6 bases). The CDR3 extends over 15 amino acids. CDR1 and CDR2 from the germline V gene are MNHNS and SASEGT. Trimming removed 1 base at V and 0 bases at J, with 10 bases between.